These T cell receptor beta chains were read from a single sample in a study of graft-versus-host responses after intestinal transplantation. Their antigen targets remain unknown. The protocol was immunoSEQ multiplex PCR, while the TCRdb copy is restricted to in-frame clones and leaves out a portion. The data show around 100,000 clones, over 85% seen once. Sequencing was performed on unstimulated CD4+ T cells sorted from spleen or lymph node cells, taken before transplant. These receptors all stem from a human donor who was the organ donor for an intestinal transplant. Both conserved end residues are part of each CDR3. The order of the fields is V gene, J gene, CDR3 protein.

TRBV5-1	TRBJ2-7	CASSLGQVYEQYF
TRBV7-9	TRBJ2-1	CASSLTAGGPDEQFF
TRBV7-2	TRBJ2-7	CASTASGTRSEQYF
TRBV5-1	TRBJ2-3	CASSWGAGKGQDTQYF
TRBV7-2	TRBJ2-7	CASSLRGGDEQYF
TRBV7-9	TRBJ2-7	CASSLAGSLAYEQYF
TRBV9	TRBJ2-2	CASSLLGNTGELFF
TRBV19	TRBJ1-5	CASSISGGPQPQHF
TRBV15	TRBJ2-7	CATSVLRDNSYEQYF
TRBV6-1	TRBJ1-2	CASSSGGGYTF
TRBV19	TRBJ2-2	CASSIFRWGEPTEELFF
TRBV11-3	TRBJ2-3	CASSTSPTGITDTQYF
TRBV18	TRBJ2-7	CASSPGVGLVSYEQYF
TRBV11-3	TRBJ2-7	CASSLTTSEGGEQYF
TRBV5-4	TRBJ2-1	CASSLGGREQYNEQFF
TRBV6-6	TRBJ1-1	CASSYTGGAFF
TRBV5-1	TRBJ2-3	CASSLGLAGGTDTQYF
TRBV7-9	TRBJ2-5	CASSAQETQYF
TRBV2	TRBJ2-7	CASRSLYEQYF
TRBV18	TRBJ2-7	CASSPFTGSDEQYF
TRBV6-5	TRBJ1-2	CASSEYRGQVGYTF
TRBV5-8	TRBJ1-5	CASRSIGIQPQHF
TRBV5-1	TRBJ2-5	CASSLPGLAGGETQYF
TRBV7-9	TRBJ2-4	CASSQISRGNIQYF
TRBV10-2	TRBJ2-4	CASSENQSGGINIQYF
TRBV19	TRBJ2-7	CASSIELGRTYEQYF
TRBV4-2	TRBJ2-2	CASSQVGTSWGTGELFF
TRBV5-6	TRBJ2-7	CASSLVLSGGPYEQYF
TRBV7-9	TRBJ1-1	CASSLNTEAFF
TRBV28	TRBJ2-3	CASSTDREPLLDTQYF
TRBV2	TRBJ2-1	CASSTTWGSEQFF
TRBV19	TRBJ2-1	CASSMSSGSHNEQFF
TRBV13	NA	CASSWTSGISIEQYF
TRBV7-9	TRBJ2-2	CASSTRPGQGKTGELFF
TRBV6-5	TRBJ1-1	CASRTGMGNTEAFF
TRBV4-1	TRBJ2-2	CASSQAWSGELFF
TRBV30	TRBJ1-5	CAWALQGNQPQHF
TRBV21-1	TRBJ1-6	CAREPSCGDHF
TRBV5-1	TRBJ2-5	CASSLAQVIPETQYF
TRBV7-9	TRBJ2-2	CASSLEQAQLFF
TRBV30	TRBJ1-4	CAWSGGAYEKLFF
TRBV19	TRBJ1-2	CASSVQGWGYTF
TRBV5-4	TRBJ1-4	CASSPGGQGASEKLFF
TRBV5-1	TRBJ1-1	CASSLGQGGNTEAFF
TRBV5-1	TRBJ2-2	CASSSPPTTGRHAGELFF